A selection of T cell receptor beta chains follows, all from one sample in a study of T cell repertoires in ileal Crohn's disease. The protocol was immunoSEQ multiplex PCR, while the TCRdb copy is restricted to in-frame clones and leaves out a portion. The data show roughly 6,800 clones, 65% to 85% seen once. Sequencing input: ileal tissue. These receptors were collected from an adult with Crohn's disease. Each CDR3 is given with its conserved first and last residue. A D gene is named only where the DNA matches it firmly. Clone size is not always given. Where it is, it says once, few, many or a class for expanded clones.

cdr3_aa cdr3_nt clone_size j_call v_call d_call
CASSLGGGLYGYTF TGTGCCAGCAGTTTAGGGGGGGGCCTCTATGGCTACACCTTC - TRBJ1-2 TRBV28 -
CASSRDMASGNTIYF TGCGCCAGCAGCCGGGACATGGCCTCTGGAAACACCATATATTTT - TRBJ1-3 TRBV10-1 -
CASSHPAREVGYTF TGCGCCAGCAGCCACCCCGCCAGGGAGGTCGGCTACACCTTC - TRBJ1-2 TRBV5-1 -
CASSRDYSNQPQHF TGTGCCAGCAGTCGGGATTATAGCAATCAGCCCCAGCATTTT - TRBJ1-5 TRBV6-5 -
CASSKTGGFTEAFF TGTGCCAGCAGCAAGACAGGGGGCTTCACTGAAGCTTTCTTT - TRBJ1-1 TRBV7-3 TRBD1
CASSLVSGDTQYF TGTGCCAGCAGCTTAGTATCGGGAGATACGCAGTATTTT - TRBJ2-3 TRBV11-3 -
CASRVSGANVLTF TGTGCCAGCCGGGTCTCTGGGGCCAACGTCCTGACTTTC - TRBJ2-6 TRBV6-1 -
CASSLAGLAGGHNEQFF TGTGCCAGCAGCTTAGCGGGGCTAGCGGGGGGGCATAATGAGCAGTTCTTC once TRBJ2-1 TRBV7-6 TRBD2
CASSIRGLAGDGQFF TGTGCCAGTAGTATTAGAGGACTAGCGGGAGATGGGCAGTTCTTC - TRBJ2-1 TRBV19 TRBD2
CASSDYLNTEAFF TGTGCCAGCAGCGACTATTTGAACACTGAAGCTTTCTTT - TRBJ1-1 TRBV7-3 -
CASTWRAAQETQYF TGTGCCAGCACCTGGCGGGCTGCCCAGGAGACCCAGTACTTC - TRBJ2-5 TRBV6-1 -
CVAPGNTEAFF TGTGTAGCCCCGGGAAACACTGAAGCTTTCTTT once TRBJ1-1 TRBV28 -
CASSVYDRGYEQYF TGTGCCAGCAGCGTTTATGACAGGGGCTACGAGCAGTACTTC - TRBJ2-7 TRBV9 TRBD1
CASSLAGGAFGNTIYF TGTGCCAGCAGCTTAGCCGGGGGAGCGTTCGGAAACACCATATATTTT - TRBJ1-3 TRBV7-9 -
CASSDWAESRGRNTIYF TGTGCCAGCAGTGATTGGGCGGAATCCCGGGGAAGAAACACCATATATTTT few TRBJ1-3 TRBV6-1 -
CASSLEQAGEKLFF TGTGCCAGCAGCTTAGAACAAGCAGGGGAAAAACTGTTTTTT - TRBJ1-4 TRBV7-2 -
CASSLPWGSGSSEQYF TGTGCCAGCAGTTTACCCTGGGGTAGCGGGAGTAGCGAGCAGTACTTC - TRBJ2-7 TRBV28 TRBD2
CASTQIGQTGVPSYEQYF TGCGCCAGCACCCAAATCGGGCAAACAGGGGTCCCTTCCTACGAGCAGTACTTC - TRBJ2-7 TRBV4-3 TRBD1
CASSFEDRGGNEQFF TGTGCCAGCAGCTTTGAGGACAGGGGCGGCAATGAGCAGTTCTTC few TRBJ2-1 TRBV5-8 TRBD1
CAWSSSSYEQYF TGTGCCTGGAGCTCCTCGTCCTACGAGCAGTACTTC - TRBJ2-7 TRBV30 -
CASSTLTDTQYF TGTGCCAGTAGTACTCTCACAGATACGCAGTATTTT few TRBJ2-3 TRBV19 -
CASSPLVREQYF TGTGCCAGCAGTCCCTTAGTCCGCGAGCAGTACTTC few TRBJ2-7 TRBV28 -
CASSLVGWGATNEKLFF TGTGCCAGCAGCCTCGTAGGGTGGGGCGCAACTAATGAAAAACTGTTTTTT - TRBJ1-4 TRBV5-6 -
CASSQVEADTYEQYF TGCGCCAGCAGCCAAGTCGAAGCGGATACCTACGAGCAGTACTTC - TRBJ2-7 TRBV4-1 -
CASSAGQSYEQYF TGTGCCAGTAGTGCGGGACAGTCCTACGAGCAGTACTTC - TRBJ2-7 TRBV19 -
CASSLGRATDTQYF TGCGCCAGCAGCTTGGGGCGGGCCACAGATACGCAGTATTTT - TRBJ2-3 TRBV5-1 -
CASSRTSGSDEQFF TGTGCCAGCAGTAGGACTAGCGGGAGCGATGAGCAGTTCTTC - TRBJ2-1 TRBV6-5 TRBD2
CAWNGGNTDTQYF TGTGCCTGGAATGGCGGGAACACAGATACGCAGTATTTT - TRBJ2-3 TRBV30 -
CASSEAAGGQETQYF TGTGCCAGCAGCGAAGCAGCGGGAGGGCAAGAGACCCAGTACTTC - TRBJ2-5 TRBV11-2 TRBD2
CASSGNPRDLGEQYF TGTGCCAGCAGCGGTAACCCCAGGGATCTGGGGGAGCAGTACTTC - TRBJ2-7 TRBV5-4 -
CSVASGGNHEQYF TGCAGCGTGGCTAGCGGGGGGAACCACGAGCAGTACTTC - TRBJ2-7 TRBV29-1 TRBD2
CAWREGLDTGELFF TGTGCCTGGCGGGAGGGGTTGGACACCGGGGAGCTGTTTTTT - TRBJ2-2 TRBV30 TRBD2
CASSPHGTSGAVETQYF TGCGCCAGCAGCCCCCATGGCACTAGCGGGGCCGTGGAGACCCAGTACTTC - TRBJ2-5 TRBV4-1 TRBD2
CASSNYRLAGDTDTQYF TGTGCCAGTAGTAACTACCGACTAGCGGGAGACACAGATACGCAGTATTTT - TRBJ2-3 TRBV19 TRBD2
CASRNGFTYNSPLHF TGTGCCAGCAGGAACGGGTTTACCTATAATTCACCCCTCCACTTT few TRBJ1-6 TRBV7-9 -
CASSALAVIYNEQFF TGTGCCAGCAGCGCACTAGCGGTGATCTACAATGAGCAGTTCTTC - TRBJ2-1 TRBV11-3 TRBD2
CASRKQGWGYTF TGTGCCAGCAGGAAGCAGGGCTGGGGCTACACCTTC - TRBJ1-2 TRBV27 -
CSTSGTGDTEAFF TGCAGCACGTCCGGGACAGGGGACACTGAAGCTTTCTTT - TRBJ1-1 TRBV29-1 TRBD1
CASSLGASGRDEQFF TGTGCCAGCAGCTTAGGGGCTAGCGGGAGAGATGAGCAGTTCTTC - TRBJ2-1 TRBV7-2 TRBD2
CASSLGPRDRGTGELFF TGTGCCAGCAGCTTAGGTCCTCGGGACAGGGGTACCGGGGAGCTGTTTTTT once TRBJ2-2 TRBV7-8 TRBD1
CSVGSRNEKLFF TGCAGCGTTGGCAGTCGTAATGAAAAACTGTTTTTT - TRBJ1-4 TRBV29-1 -
CASSPYGLGGQLNTEAFF TGTGCCAGCAGCCCATACGGGCTGGGGGGACAGCTGAACACTGAAGCTTTCTTT once TRBJ1-1 TRBV11-2 TRBD1
CASSSSGGASDTQYF TGTGCCAGCAGCTCTAGCGGGGGGGCCTCAGATACGCAGTATTTT - TRBJ2-3 TRBV7-9 TRBD2
CASSNTQAGGGGYTF TGTGCCAGCAGCAACACCCAGGCAGGGGGCGGGGGCTACACCTTC - TRBJ1-2 TRBV28 TRBD1
CASSLGGWDTEAFF TGCGCCAGCAGCTTGGGCGGGTGGGACACTGAAGCTTTCTTT - TRBJ1-1 TRBV5-1 -
CASSRGQGGPYEQYF TGTGCCAGCAGCCGGGGACAGGGGGGTCCCTACGAGCAGTACTTC - TRBJ2-7 TRBV11-1 TRBD1
CASSLGGPLEGETQYF TGTGCCAGCAGCTTAGGAGGCCCACTTGAAGGAGAGACCCAGTACTTC - TRBJ2-5 TRBV7-9 -
CASSPRTGGWEQYF TGTGCCAGTAGTCCACGGACAGGGGGCTGGGAGCAGTACTTC - TRBJ2-7 TRBV19 TRBD1
CASSTGYRNTGELFF TGTGCCAGCAGCACAGGGTATCGGAACACCGGGGAGCTGTTTTTT - TRBJ2-2 TRBV7-8 -
CASSGQMNYGYTF TGTGCCAGCAGCGGACAGATGAACTATGGCTACACCTTC - TRBJ1-2 TRBV7-2 -